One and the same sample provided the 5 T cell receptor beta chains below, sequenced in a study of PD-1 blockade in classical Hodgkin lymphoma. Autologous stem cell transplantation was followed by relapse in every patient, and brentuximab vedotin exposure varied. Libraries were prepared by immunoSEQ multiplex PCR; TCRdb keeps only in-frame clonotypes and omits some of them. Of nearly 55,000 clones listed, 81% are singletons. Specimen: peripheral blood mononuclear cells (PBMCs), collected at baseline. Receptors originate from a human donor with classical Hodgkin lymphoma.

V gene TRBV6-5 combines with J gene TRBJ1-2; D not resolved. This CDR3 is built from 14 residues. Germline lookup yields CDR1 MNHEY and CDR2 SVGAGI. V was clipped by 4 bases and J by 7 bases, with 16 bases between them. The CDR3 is CASSSDSGSFGYTF. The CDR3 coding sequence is TGTGCCAGCAGTTCGGACTCTGGGAGTTTTGGCTACACCTTC.

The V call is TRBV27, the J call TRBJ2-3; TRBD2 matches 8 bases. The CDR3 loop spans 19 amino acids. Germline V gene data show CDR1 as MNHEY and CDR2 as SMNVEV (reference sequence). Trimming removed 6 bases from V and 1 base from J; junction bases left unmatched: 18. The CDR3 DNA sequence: TGTGCCAGCAGACCGAGTGGGGTTCGCGGGAGGAGCGGCACAGATACGCAGTATTTT. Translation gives CASRPSGVRGRSGTDTQYF.

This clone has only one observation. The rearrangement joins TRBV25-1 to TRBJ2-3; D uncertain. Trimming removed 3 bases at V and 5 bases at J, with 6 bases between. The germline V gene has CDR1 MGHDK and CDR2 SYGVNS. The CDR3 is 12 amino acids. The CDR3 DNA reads TGTGCCAGCAGTGAGTGGGGAGATACGCAGTATTTT. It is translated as CASSEWGDTQYF.

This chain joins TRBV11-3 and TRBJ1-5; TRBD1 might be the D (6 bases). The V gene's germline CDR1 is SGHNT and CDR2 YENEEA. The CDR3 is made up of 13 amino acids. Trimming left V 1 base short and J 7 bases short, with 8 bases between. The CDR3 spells CASSLVQGQPQHF. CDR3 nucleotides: TGTGCCAGCAGCTTAGTACAGGGACAGCCCCAGCATTTT.

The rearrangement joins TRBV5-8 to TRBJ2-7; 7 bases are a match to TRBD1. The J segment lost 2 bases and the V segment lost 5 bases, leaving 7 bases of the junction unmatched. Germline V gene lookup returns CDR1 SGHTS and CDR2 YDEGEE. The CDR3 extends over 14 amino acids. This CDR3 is CASRKTGNPYEQYF. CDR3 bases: TGTGCCAGCAGAAAGACAGGGAATCCCTACGAGCAGTACTTC.